This T cell receptor beta chain derives from a study of shared clonotypes between healthy human individuals (TCRdb year 2020). Regarding the study in general: Three men and a couple of women, aged 18 to 49 years, made up the cohort. Blood TCR repertoires of about five healthy adults were deeply sequenced to estimate repertoire size and the extent of clonotype sharing between individuals. For each donor, CD4 naive and CD4 memory were each given three plates, CD8 naive was given two plates, and CD8 memory was given one plate. Between about 0.85 and 9.5 billion PBMCs per donor were obtained by leukapheresis. To increase sequencing depth and limit assay-specific biases, different laboratories used diverse techniques to prepare libraries and sequence TCR repertoires.

V sheds 7 bases and J sheds 6 bases, leaving 24 bases between their ends. From cysteine to phenylalanine, the CDR3 is 17 amino acids long. Just CDR3 DNA is preserved here, 51 bases in frame from base 1. CDR1 and CDR2, looked up from the germline V gene, are SNHLY and FYNNEI. About this clone itself: Which antigen it targets is not known. No much larger clonotype is one base removed from it; base qualities were not supplied.

The donors were healthy, HIV-negative adults with no recently reported acute infections or vaccinations. Every donor was a Caucasian adult living in Nashville, Tennessee, USA. Magnetic negative selection was used to enrich CD4+ T cells, after which naive cells were positively selected on CD45RA and the negative fraction became the memory subset. After blood collection by leukapheresis, PBMCs were isolated using Ficoll-Histopaque density gradient centrifugation and then cryopreserved in the vapor phase of liquid nitrogen. Purity and quantity of every magnetically sorted T cell population were checked by analytical flow cytometry. From each sorted fraction, genomic DNA was isolated and quantified by UV absorbance on a Nanodrop 2000c. On the study overall, not on this receptor specifically: Incomplete sequencing was indicated by rarefaction of sorted-subset datasets, despite the large sequencing depth. Pairwise subsampling led to the expectation that sequencing depth would affect the degree of clonotype sharing among donors. Sharing across several donors was observed for around 5% of naive CD4, 3% to 4% of naive CD8, 2.3% of memory CD4, and about 0.39% of memory CD8 clonotypes. Compared with non-shared clonotypes, clonotypes shared by all four sorted-subset donors had higher generation probabilities. The small number of donors limited the genetic and exposure-history diversity represented. Sampling was limited to blood, and TCR repertoires in tissue likely differ from TCR repertoires in blood. Naive subsets generally had larger estimated clonotype richness than memory subsets.

TCR CDR3 regions were amplified from genomic DNA by multiplex PCR using the deep immunoSEQ assay. Extracted genomic DNA from each cell subset was spread evenly across all wells of several immunoSEQ 96-well plates, with each plate serving as a replicate. For sorted subsets, about 200 ng genomic DNA, equal to tens of thousands of T cell genomes, was loaded into each replicate PCR. Purified libraries were measured with a Qubit 3.0 fluorometer, size-checked on a Bioanalyzer 2100, and measured again with the KAPA Library Quantification kit. Every immunoSEQ 96-well plate was sequenced on a dedicated single-read 150-cycle Illumina NextSeq 550 flow cell. As for the original processing: Because only junctional sequences without quality scores were contained in the immunoSEQ output, filtering matching that applied to full-length reads could not be performed. Sequences were annotated with PyIR, a Python wrapper for IgBLAST v1.9, using IMGT germline references to assign V/J genes and CDR3. Reads with weak V/J assignments (E-value above 1e-6), missing CDR3, stop codons, out-of-frame junctions, or ambiguous translated residues were removed. A V3J clonotype was defined by an identical inferred V gene, J gene, and CDR3 amino acid sequence. The percentage overlap between two repertoires was calculated by dividing the number of shared unique clonotypes by the size of the smaller repertoire. Three approaches were used to assess repertoire richness: RTK rarefaction, the Chao1 estimator, and Recon v2.1 estimates of unobserved clonotypes. Generation probabilities for all TCRbeta clonotypes obtained by the gDNA method from a few donors were computed using OLGA. The source is immuneACCESS, and TCRdb retained only in-frame sequences with V and J called. Part of the clones is not carried over; for the studies checked, unresolved V genes explain less than half of this, and the remainder is unexplained. The V and J calls and clone size are taken from that table; D and trimming were inferred from the DNA. This sample lists a few million clones; just over 90% were detected once. In total, the top ten clones hold roughly 0.14% of the sample.

This clonotype originated in a man between 18 and 29 years old in good health. The rearrangement combines TRBV2 with TRBJ2-2, with the D segment identity uncertain. Sequenced sample: naive CD4+ T cells sorted from blood. Sample cell subset or site, as interpreted from the label and publication: CD45RA+ positively selected. The DNA sequence is given as TGTGCCAGCAAAGGAGTTGGTAGGGCCCTCCAGGCCGGGGAGCTGTTTTTT. Translated, it reads CASKGVGRALQAGELFF.